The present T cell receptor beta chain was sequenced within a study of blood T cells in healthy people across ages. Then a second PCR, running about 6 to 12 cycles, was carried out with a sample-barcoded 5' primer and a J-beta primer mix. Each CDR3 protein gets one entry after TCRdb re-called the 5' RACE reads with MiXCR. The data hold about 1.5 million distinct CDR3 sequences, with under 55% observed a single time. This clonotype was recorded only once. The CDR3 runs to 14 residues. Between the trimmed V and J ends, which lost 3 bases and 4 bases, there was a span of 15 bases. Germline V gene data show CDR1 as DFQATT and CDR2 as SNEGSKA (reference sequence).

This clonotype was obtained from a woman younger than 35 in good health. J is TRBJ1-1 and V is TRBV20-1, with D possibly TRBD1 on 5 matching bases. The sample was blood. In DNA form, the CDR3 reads TGCAGTGCTAGGGTGGGGGGGTGGAGCACTGAAGCTTTCTTT. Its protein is CSARVGGWSTEAFF.